This T cell receptor beta chain is drawn from a study of glioma-infiltrating T cells. V dropped 6 bases and J dropped 0; count of bases not matched to a gene: 7. Germline values: CDR1 DFQATT, CDR2 SNEGSKA (reference sequence). The CDR3 is made up of 15 amino acids. TCR alpha and beta CDR3 regions were amplified from RNA using iRepertoire nested multiplex PCR. TCRdb redid the calling of the multiplex PCR reads with MiXCR, one entry per CDR3 protein. Found here are about 110,000 distinct CDR3 sequences, less than 30% of them singletons; the top ten hold 35%. The V call is TRBV20-1, the J call TRBJ2-7; 11 nucleotides line up with TRBD1. This sequence originates from a human donor with low-grade glioma or glioblastoma, undergoing nonglioma brain surgery, or in good health (not recorded which). The sample consisted of glioma tissue, nonneoplastic brain tissue, or PBMCs (not recorded which). Written as DNA, the CDR3 is TGCAGTGCCACACCCGGGACAGGGGGCTCCTACGAGCAGTACTTC. Translating gives CSATPGTGGSYEQYF.